A single sample is the source of the 11 T cell receptor beta chains below, sequenced in a study of blood T cell repertoires in COVID-19. The table came from immunoSEQ multiplex PCR; TCRdb's copy has only in-frame clones and leaves some out. The sample lists 400,000 to 550,000 clones; about 85% were seen once. The sample consisted of PBMCs or T cells enriched from blood (not recorded which). These receptors were collected from a woman under 30 with acute COVID-19.

In this sample, this clone turned up once. The chain recombines TRBV24-1 with TRBJ2-3, with TRBD2 matching 10 bases. CDR1 is KGHDR and CDR2 is SFDVKD in the germline V gene. J was trimmed by 6 bases and V by 5 bases; bases with no gene match: 7. This CDR3 spans 15 amino acids. CDR3 loop: CATSAKREGADTQYF. CDR3 DNA sequence: TGTGCCACCAGTGCCAAGCGGGAGGGTGCCGATACGCAGTATTTT.

This chain connects TRBV29-1 to TRBJ2-7; perhaps TRBD1 as D (5 bases). Germline V gene lookup returns CDR1 SQVTM and CDR2 ANQGSEA. V lost 0 bases, J lost 7 bases, and 7 bases lay in between. This CDR3 contains 11 residues. CDR3: CSVEDKGEQYF. In nucleotides, the CDR3 is TGCAGCGTTGAAGATAAGGGGGAGCAGTACTTC.

The chain joins TRBV11-2 to TRBJ2-7; the match to TRBD1 covers 9 bases. With V trimmed by 4 bases and J by 5 bases, 6 bases remained unmatched. Germline CDR1 is SGHAT and CDR2 is FQNNGV. The CDR3 loop spans 14 amino acids. CDR3 in DNA: TGTGCCAGCAGCTATCCGACAGGGGGGCACGAGCAGTACTTC. This codes for CASSYPTGGHEQYF.

A word on this clone: Germline and junction disagree at one end, which may indicate a read error. J is TRBJ1-1 and V is TRBV5-1, with D tentatively TRBD1 (6 bases). The CDR3 sequence is 12 residues long. CDR1 is SGHRS, CDR2 YFSETQ, per germline. Written as DNA, the CDR3 is TGCGCCAGCAGCCTGGGGGACACCGAAGCTTTCTTT. Translating it yields CASSLGDTEAFF.

The CDR3 loop is CASSLRGETQYF. DNA of the CDR3: TGTGCCAGCAGCTTACGAGGGGAGACCCAGTACTTC. V and J are TRBV2 and TRBJ2-5, with a tentative D call TRBD2 (5 bases). V lost 6 bases and J 5 bases, leaving 10 bases between the germline ends. The germline V gene has CDR1 SNHLY and CDR2 FYNNEI. The CDR3 is 12 residues long.

This clone was counted a single time. The J gene is TRBJ2-1, the V gene TRBV11-3, with 10 bases matching TRBD2. V was clipped by 6 bases and J by 6 bases; unmatched bases: 8. Germline-derived CDR1 and CDR2 are SGHNT and YENEEA. The CDR3 covers 15 residues. The CDR3 DNA reads as TGTGCCAGCAGTACAAGAGCGGGGGGGAGCAATGAGCAGTTCTTC. This gives the protein CASSTRAGGSNEQFF.

This chain joins TRBV7-6 and TRBJ2-3, with D possibly being TRBD2 (5 bases). Germline-derived CDR1 and CDR2 are SGHVS and FNYEAQ. CDR3 size: 14 residues. With 3 bases removed from V and 1 base from J, the gap between germline ends came to 8 bases. This CDR3 reads CASSLSSGTDTQYF. The DNA for the CDR3 is TGTGCCAGCAGCTTGAGTAGCGGCACAGATACGCAGTATTTT.

The chain has TRBV5-1 and TRBJ1-1; possibly TRBD1 for D (6 bases). There are 14 residues in the CDR3. V dropped 6 bases and J dropped 4 bases, with 16 bases sitting between them. Germline assignment: CDR1 SGHRS and CDR2 YFSETQ. The CDR3 coding sequence is TGCGCCAGCACAACACAGGGTCGGGGCACTGAAGCTTTCTTT. Protein product: CASTTQGRGTEAFF. The complete variable domain, with remaining parts taken from reference TRBV5-1 and TRBJ1-1, reads KAGVTQTPRYLIKTRGQQVTLSCSPISGHRSVSWYQQTPGQGLQFLFEYFSETQRNKGNFPGRFSGRQFSNSRSEMNVSTLELGDSALYLCASTTQGRGTEAFFGQGTRLTVV.

This rearrangement joins TRBV5-4 to TRBJ1-1; 8 nucleotides line up with TRBD1. This CDR3 spans 17 amino acids. Germline CDR1 and CDR2: SGHNT and YYREEE (reference sequence). V was clipped by 5 bases and J by 3 bases; unmatched bases: 15. This CDR3 is CASRTGTGKIGYTEAFF. For the CDR3, the DNA is TGTGCCAGCAGAACAGGGACAGGCAAGATTGGGTACACTGAAGCTTTCTTT.

DNA for the CDR3: TGTGCCAGCAGCCTTACAGGGAGAGTTTTTTCACCCCTCCACTTT. Translating gives CASSLTGRVFSPLHF. The V call is TRBV7-9, the J call TRBJ1-6, with a weak D call TRBD1 (6 bases). Germline CDR1 is SEHNR and CDR2 is FQNEAQ (reference sequence). V lost 5 bases and J lost 9, with 17 bases in between. The CDR3 extends over 15 amino acids.

The chain couples TRBV12-2 to TRBJ2-1; the tabulated D call, TRBD1, remains unverified against the DNA. TRBV12-2 is assigned pseudogene status. The CDR3 extends over 12 amino acids. CDR3 coding DNA: TGTGCAAGTCGCTTAGCGTGGGCATGGCAGTTCTTC. It translates to CASRLAWAWQFF.